This record looks at one TCR beta chain sequence and its context. Its cognate antigen has yet to be identified. No much larger clone is present one base from it, and per-base qualities are unavailable. This entry is derived from a study of blood T cell repertoires in COVID-19 (dated by TCRdb to the early 2020s). About the investigation overall: The collaborator samples originated in the United States, Italy and Spain and spanned the acute and convalescent phases of COVID-19. The material from the prospective study consisted of cDNA or gDNA derived from T cells, B-cell-depleted T cells, or PBMCs. Subjects who had been exposed to COVID-19, were actively infected with it, or had recovered from it provided the deeply sampled blood TCRbeta repertoires that made up the dataset. The repertoires were released in a freely available public database meant as a resource for research on the immune response to SARS-CoV-2. Samples came from the ongoing ImmuneRACE study (first 160 participants) plus 1,254 subjects from 6 global collaborators. Sample metadata almost always included a de-identified subject ID, COVID-19 status, age in years and sex. HLA class I and class II types, where available, came from metadata supplied by the sample provider rather than from assay-based typing. What the work shows at the level of the full study, not this receptor alone: How much clinical and demographic metadata was included differed by source and by participant, and the metadata was provided uncurated.

Based on the germline V gene (reference sequence), the CDR1 and CDR2 sequences are SEHNR and FQNEAQ. V and J are trimmed by 2 bases and 1 base, and the gene matches miss 10 bases of the junction. The CDR3, from cysteine to phenylalanine, totals 17 residues. The CDR3 DNA has 51 bases and is translated from base 1. The collaborating institutions used their own protocols to collect whole blood in K2EDTA tubes. For TCRbeta analysis, collaborators shipped samples in one of three forms: frozen whole blood, isolated PBMCs, or DNA extracted from either of those sample types. TCRbeta CDR3 regions were amplified from genomic DNA by means of the immunoSEQ Assay, a bias-controlled multiplex PCR. The study's processing was this. Nucleated cell counts per sample were estimated from amplification of reference gene primers within the assay. Sequence reads were collapsed and filtered to measure the absolute abundance of every unique TCRbeta CDR3 rearrangement. For each sample, productive Simpson clonality was calculated by taking the square root of Simpson's diversity index across productive rearrangements. This is the immuneACCESS table as TCRdb keeps it, with only in-frame sequences that have V and J called. A part of the clones is gone; compared with another copy, unresolved V genes explain less than half, and the rest is unexplained. D and trimming come from the DNA, and the V and J calls and clone size come from that table. Across this sample there are some 150,000 clones, with around 87% seen only once. The top ten hold 8.6% of the sample.

The source material was peripheral blood. The sequence derives from a woman aged 50 to 60 with active or convalescent COVID-19. The sequence joins TRBV7-9 to TRBJ2-5, and 7 bases in between align with TRBD2. The CDR3 protein is CASSLPRGEFSQETQYF. The nucleotides are TGTGCCAGCAGCTTACCCCGGGGGGAGTTTAGCCAAGAGACCCAGTACTTC.